The sequence of this T cell receptor beta chain was determined in a study of blood T cell repertoires in COVID-19. Sequenced by immunoSEQ multiplex PCR; TCRdb stores in-frame clones only, minus some. The sample lists roughly 200,000 clones; more than 70% were seen once. The receptor comes from a person aged 65 to 79 with COVID-19, enrolled during active disease. The sample comprised peripheral blood.

The DNA for the CDR3 is TGTGCCAGCAGTGACAGGCGGAACACTGAAGCTTTCTTT. Protein product: CASSDRRNTEAFF. The V and J genes are TRBV6-1 and TRBJ1-1; no firm D call. CDR3 length: 13 amino acids. CDR1 is MNHNS, CDR2 SASEGT, per germline. With 3 bases removed from V and 1 base from J, the gap between germline ends came to 6 bases.